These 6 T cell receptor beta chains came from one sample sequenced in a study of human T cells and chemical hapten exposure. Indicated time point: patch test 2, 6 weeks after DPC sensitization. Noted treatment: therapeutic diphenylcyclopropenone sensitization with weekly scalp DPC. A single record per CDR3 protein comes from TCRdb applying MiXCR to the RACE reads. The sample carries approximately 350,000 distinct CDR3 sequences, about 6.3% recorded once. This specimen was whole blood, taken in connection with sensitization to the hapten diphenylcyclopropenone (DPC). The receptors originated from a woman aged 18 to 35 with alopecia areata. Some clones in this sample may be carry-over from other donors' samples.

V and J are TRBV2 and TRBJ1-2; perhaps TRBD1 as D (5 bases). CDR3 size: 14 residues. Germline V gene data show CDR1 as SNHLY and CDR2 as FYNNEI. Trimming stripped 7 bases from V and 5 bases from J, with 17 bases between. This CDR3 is CASTLRAGSYGYTF. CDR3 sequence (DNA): TGTGCCAGCACCCTCCGGGCAGGGAGTTATGGCTACACCTTC.

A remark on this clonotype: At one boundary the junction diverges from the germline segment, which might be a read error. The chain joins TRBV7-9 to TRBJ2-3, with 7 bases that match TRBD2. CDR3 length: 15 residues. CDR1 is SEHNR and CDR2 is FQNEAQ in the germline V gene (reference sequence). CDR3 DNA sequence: TGTACCAGCAGCTTAACTAGCGACTACACAGATACGCAGTATTTT. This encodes CTSSLTSDYTDTQYF.

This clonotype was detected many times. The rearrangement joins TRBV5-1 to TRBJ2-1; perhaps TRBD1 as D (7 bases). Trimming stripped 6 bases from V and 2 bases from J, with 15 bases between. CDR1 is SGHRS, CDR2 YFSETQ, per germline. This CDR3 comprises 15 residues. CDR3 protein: CASTQQGGTYNEQFF. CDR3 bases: TGCGCCAGCACCCAGCAGGGGGGCACCTACAATGAGCAGTTCTTC.

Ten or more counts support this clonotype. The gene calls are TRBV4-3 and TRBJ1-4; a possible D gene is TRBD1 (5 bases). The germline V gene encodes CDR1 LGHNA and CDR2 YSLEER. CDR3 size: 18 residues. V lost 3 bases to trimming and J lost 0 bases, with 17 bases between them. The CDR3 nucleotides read TGCGCCAGCAGCCAGAGGACAAATTCTTTCGCAACTAATGAAAAACTGTTTTTT. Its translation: CASSQRTNSFATNEKLFF.

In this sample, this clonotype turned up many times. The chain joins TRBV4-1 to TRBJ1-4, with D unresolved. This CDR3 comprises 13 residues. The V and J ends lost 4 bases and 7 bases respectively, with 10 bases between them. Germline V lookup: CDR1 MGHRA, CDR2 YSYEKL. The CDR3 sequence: CASSLRSSEKLFF. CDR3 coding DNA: TGCGCCAGCAGCCTCCGCTCTTCTGAAAAACTGTTTTTT.

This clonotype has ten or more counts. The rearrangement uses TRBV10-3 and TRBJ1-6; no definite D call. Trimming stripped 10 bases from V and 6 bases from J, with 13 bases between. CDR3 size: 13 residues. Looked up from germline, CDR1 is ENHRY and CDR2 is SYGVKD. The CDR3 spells CATRGPLNSPLHF. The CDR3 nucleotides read TGTGCCACCCGTGGGCCGCTTAATTCACCCCTCCACTTT.